This T cell receptor beta chain emerged from a study of blood T cell repertoires in COVID-19. On the study more broadly: The origin of the acute and convalescent COVID-19 samples was the United States, Italy and Spain. PBMCs, B-cell-depleted T cells, or T cells were the source of the cDNA or gDNA that made up the material.

The CDR3 is made up of 12 amino acids. Trimming stripped 3 bases from V and 7 bases from J, with 9 bases between. Germline V lookup: CDR1 KGHSH, CDR2 LQKENI. Methods used by the authors: Amplified reference gene primers provided the basis for estimating nucleated cell counts. Generated by immunoSEQ multiplex PCR, the TCRdb table keeps only in-frame clones and is missing some. V and J calls and clone size come straight from that table; D and trimming were deduced from the DNA. The sample records under 150,000 clones, approximately 82% being singletons. This chain links TRBV18 with TRBJ1-1; D is unclear. The clonotype comes from a man aged 35 to 55 with active or convalescent COVID-19. Sample: peripheral blood. CDR3 sequence (DNA): TGTGCCAGCTCACCTACTATAAGTGAAGCTTTCTTT. The encoded protein is CASSPTISEAFF.